This is a list of T cell receptor beta chains from one sample in a study of blood T cell repertoires in COVID-19. Here immunoSEQ multiplex PCR was the method, and the copy in TCRdb shows in-frame clones only, minus some. Of approximately 150,000 clones in the sample, more than 75% are singletons; the top ten hold more than 2%. Sequenced material: peripheral blood. These receptors were collected from a man aged 70 or older with active COVID-19. The CDR3 runs from the conserved cysteine through the conserved F or W. A D gene is named only where the DNA matches it firmly. Clone sizes are given selectively: once, few, many, or a class where the clone is expanded.

TRBJ2-3 TRBD2 TRBV2 once CASGAGRGGADTQYF TGTGCCTCCGGGGCTGGGAGGGGAGGGGCAGATACGCAGTATTTT
TRBJ1-2 TRBD1 TRBV28 NA CASSLLDRGYGYTF TGTGCCAGCAGTTTGTTGGACAGGGGCTATGGCTACACCTTC
TRBJ2-5 TRBD1 TRBV18 NA CASSPWGTAQETQYF TGTGCCAGCTCACCTTGGGGGACAGCGCAAGAGACCCAGTACTTC
TRBJ2-2 NA TRBV6-1 NA CASTLSQGSGRELFF TGTGCCAGCACCTTAAGTCAGGGGTCCGGTCGGGAGCTGTTTTTT
TRBJ2-5 TRBD2 TRBV5-1 NA CASSLYGTTQETQYF TGCGCCAGCAGCCTGTATGGGACTACCCAAGAGACCCAGTACTTC
TRBJ2-5 NA TRBV5-1 NA CASSFSGWRETQYF TGCGCCAGCAGCTTCTCGGGGTGGCGAGAGACCCAGTACTTC
TRBJ2-3 TRBD1 TRBV5-5 NA CASSKQTGSDTQYF TGTGCCAGCAGCAAGCAGACAGGGTCAGATACGCAGTATTTT
TRBJ2-1 NA TRBV7-2 NA CASSDNEQFF TGTGCCAGCTCAGACAATGAGCAGTTCTTC
TRBJ2-1 NA TRBV25-1 NA CATSNLAVPYNEQFF TGTGCCACCTCCAATCTAGCCGTTCCCTACAATGAGCAGTTCTTC
TRBJ1-5 NA TRBV6-1 once CASSEGGGGLNQPQHF TGTGCCAGCAGTGAAGGGGGCGGGGGCCTCAATCAGCCCCAGCATTTT
TRBJ2-3 TRBD2 TRBV5-8 NA CASSLFGGRASTDTQYF TGTGCCAGCAGCTTGTTTGGCGGGAGAGCGAGCACAGATACGCAGTATTTT
TRBJ2-3 NA TRBV7-3 NA CASSYTGGKGTDTQYF TGTGCCAGCAGCTATACTGGAGGGAAAGGCACAGATACGCAGTATTTT
TRBJ2-5 TRBD2 TRBV29-1 NA CSVELAGVGETQYF TGCAGTGTTGAACTAGCGGGAGTAGGAGAGACCCAGTACTTC
TRBJ2-1 TRBD1 TRBV19 few CASSPGQRDNEQFF TGTGCCAGTAGCCCGGGACAGAGAGACAATGAGCAGTTCTTC
TRBJ1-1 NA TRBV6-5 NA CASRTTGLNTEAFF TGTGCCAGCAGGACAACAGGGCTGAACACTGAAGCTTTCTTT
TRBJ2-1 TRBD2 TRBV6-4 once CASSDFAGGGSEQFF TGTGCCAGCAGTGACTTCGCGGGGGGAGGATCCGAGCAGTTCTTC
TRBJ2-5 NA TRBV3-1/TRBV3-2 NA CASSRDSRQETQYF TGTGCCAGCAGCCGGGACTCCCGCCAAGAGACCCAGTACTTC
TRBJ2-2 TRBD1 TRBV29-1 once CSQTGTALTGELFF TGCAGTCAAACTGGGACAGCCCTCACCGGGGAGCTGTTTTTT
TRBJ2-1 TRBD2 TRBV5-1 NA CASSTGLARNEQFF TGCGCCAGCAGCACGGGACTAGCCCGCAATGAGCAGTTCTTC
TRBJ2-5 NA TRBV2 NA CASSPSFQETQYF TGTGCCAGCAGTCCTAGCTTCCAAGAGACCCAGTACTTC
TRBJ2-7 TRBD1 TRBV27 NA CASSRQGDSYEQYF TGTGCCAGCAGCCGACAGGGGGACTCCTACGAGCAGTACTTC
TRBJ2-5 TRBD2 TRBV18 NA CASSSSYSGSGETQYF TGTGCCAGCTCATCCAGCTATAGCGGGAGTGGGGAGACCCAGTACTTC
TRBJ1-1 NA TRBV3-1/TRBV3-2 NA CASSDTLNTEAFF TGTGCCAGCTCCGACACCCTGAACACTGAAGCTTTCTTT
TRBJ1-2 NA TRBV7-9 NA CASSSTAYYGYTF TGTGCCAGCAGCTCGACAGCTTACTATGGCTACACCTTC
TRBJ1-1 NA TRBV6-5 NA CASGPGHQNTEAFF TGTGCCAGTGGGCCGGGACACCAGAACACTGAAGCTTTCTTT
TRBJ1-2 NA TRBV5-5 NA CASSLAGRGSNYGYTF TGTGCCAGCAGCTTGGCGGGCAGGGGCAGCAACTATGGCTACACCTTC
TRBJ2-7 NA TRBV5-5 NA CASSQTVNSYEQYF TGTGCCAGCAGCCAGACAGTGAACTCCTACGAGCAGTACTTC
TRBJ1-6 TRBD1 TRBV18 NA CASSEDRAASNSPLHF TGTGCCAGCTCGGAAGACAGGGCTGCCTCGAATTCACCCCTCCACTTT
TRBJ2-7 NA TRBV7-2 NA CASSSRVSTSLEQYF TGTGCCAGCAGCTCGCGGGTCTCCACGTCCCTCGAGCAGTACTTC
TRBJ2-5 TRBD1 TRBV7-9 NA CASSTLDREETQYF TGTGCCAGCAGCACTCTAGACAGGGAAGAGACCCAGTACTTC
TRBJ2-5 NA TRBV7-9 NA CASSFRYQETQYF TGTGCCAGCAGCTTCAGATACCAAGAGACCCAGTACTTC
TRBJ2-7 TRBD2 TRBV12-3/TRBV12-4 NA CASRGGAAQYF TGTGCCAGCCGCGGGGGGGCGGCCCAGTACTTC
TRBJ2-7 NA TRBV7-3 few CASSPGGPPTYEQYF TGTGCCAGCAGCCCCGGGGGGCCCCCAACCTACGAGCAGTACTTC
TRBJ2-7 TRBD2 TRBV29-1 NA CSAREGADEQYF TGCAGCGCACGGGAGGGAGCGGATGAGCAGTACTTC
TRBJ1-1 NA TRBV28 NA CASSWDKSAFF TGTGCCAGCAGTTGGGACAAGTCCGCTTTCTTT
TRBJ2-7 NA TRBV2 NA CASSESGPWREQYF TGTGCCAGCAGTGAATCCGGCCCTTGGAGAGAGCAGTACTTC
TRBJ1-2 TRBD1 TRBV3-1/TRBV3-2 NA CASSQENEGQPTYGYTF TGTGCCAGCAGCCAAGAGAACGAGGGACAGCCCACCTATGGCTACACCTTC
TRBJ1-2 TRBD1 TRBV5-4 few CASSLPGQALNYGYTF TGTGCCAGCAGCTTGCCTGGACAGGCCCTTAACTATGGCTACACCTTC
TRBJ2-5 NA TRBV19 few CASSITASRGETQYF TGTGCCAGTAGTATAACTGCCAGCCGGGGGGAGACCCAGTACTTC
TRBJ2-1 NA TRBV7-9 many CASSSRVPSYNEQFF TGTGCCAGCAGCTCCAGGGTTCCTAGCTACAATGAGCAGTTCTTC
TRBJ2-1 TRBD2 TRBV18 NA CASSPSGTTYNEQFF TGTGCCAGCTCACCAAGCGGGACCACCTACAATGAGCAGTTCTTC
TRBJ1-2 NA TRBV28 NA CASSSRGNYGYTF TGTGCCAGCAGTTCTAGGGGAAACTATGGCTACACCTTC
TRBJ1-4 NA TRBV1 NA CTSSRTGGWEKLFF TGCACCAGCAGCCGGACAGGGGGCTGGGAAAAACTGTTTTTT
TRBJ2-3 NA TRBV27 NA CASSGTDGNTDTQYF TGTGCCAGCAGCGGGACTGACGGAAACACAGATACGCAGTATTTT
TRBJ2-7 TRBD2 TRBV27 NA CASSLPGLAGLYEQYF TGTGCCAGCAGTTTACCAGGACTAGCGGGATTATACGAGCAGTACTTC
TRBJ2-1 NA TRBV6-6 NA CASSYLGGGEQFF TGTGCCAGCAGTTATCTAGGCGGCGGTGAGCAGTTCTTC
TRBJ1-5 TRBD1 TRBV6-2/TRBV6-3 few CASSHGTGGVHQPQHF TGTGCCAGCAGCCACGGGACAGGGGGGGTACATCAGCCCCAGCATTTT
TRBJ2-5 NA TRBV11-2 NA CASSPKGESQETQYF TGTGCCAGCAGCCCCAAGGGGGAGAGCCAAGAGACCCAGTACTTC
TRBJ2-2 NA TRBV18 once CASSPGRRNTGELFF TGTGCCAGCTCACCGGGGAGGAGAAACACCGGGGAGCTGTTTTTT
TRBJ1-3 TRBD1 TRBV7-9 NA CASKSGTAGNTIYF TGTGCCAGCAAATCCGGGACAGCTGGAAACACCATATATTTT
TRBJ2-3 TRBD2 TRBV11-1 NA CASSATSGKTDTQYF TGTGCCAGCAGTGCAACTAGCGGGAAAACAGATACGCAGTATTTT
TRBJ2-7 NA TRBV15 NA CATSRGPGAFEQYF TGTGCCACCAGCAGAGGCCCAGGGGCCTTTGAGCAGTACTTC
TRBJ2-1 NA TRBV5-6 NA CASSFWGLAYNEQFF TGTGCCAGCAGCTTTTGGGGCCTAGCCTACAATGAGCAGTTCTTC
TRBJ2-1 TRBD2 TRBV3-1/TRBV3-2 NA CASGAGGNNEQFF TGTGCCAGCGGGGCGGGAGGGAATAATGAGCAGTTCTTC